These 18 T cell receptor beta chains came from one sample sequenced in a study of esophageal squamous cell carcinoma under preoperative chemotherapy. Time point denoted: after preoperative PTX-NDP chemotherapy. TCRdb used MiXCR to reprocess the PCR reads, holding one entry per CDR3 protein. The sample holds 30,000 or so distinct CDR3 sequences, around 49% seen once. The material was obtained from a patient given preoperative chemotherapy. The receptors shown here come from a human donor with esophageal squamous cell carcinoma. The donor label of this sample is uncertain.

V usage is TRBV7-8 and J usage is TRBJ2-1; D unclear. Trimming took 5 bases from V and 10 from J, leaving 12 bases between them. Per germline, CDR1 SGHVS and CDR2 FQNEAQ. The CDR3 extends over 12 amino acids. DNA of the CDR3: TGTGCCAGCAGCAGGTGGAACGGGGAGCAGTTCTTC. Protein product: CASSRWNGEQFF.

V gene TRBV7-3 combines with J gene TRBJ2-1; 7 bases agree with TRBD2. Germline V gives CDR1 SGHTA, CDR2 FQGTGA. CDR3 length: 16 amino acids. V lost 5 bases to trimming and J lost 4 bases; unmatched junction nucleotides: 11. The CDR3 DNA follows: TGTGCCAGCAGCGGCCACCGGGCTAGCGGATACAATGAGCAGTTCTTC. It translates to CASSGHRASGYNEQFF.

The rearrangement joins TRBV7-2 to TRBJ2-1; the match to TRBD1 covers 7 bases. J was trimmed by 7 bases and V by 4 bases; bases with no gene match: 4. The V gene's germline CDR1 is SGHTA and CDR2 FQGNSA. This CDR3 is built from 13 residues. CDR3 sequence reads: CASSSSQGNEQFF. The CDR3 coding sequence is TGTGCCAGCAGCTCCTCACAGGGGAATGAGCAGTTCTTC.

V gene TRBV12-3 or TRBV12-4 combines with J gene TRBJ2-7; tentatively, D is TRBD2 (6 bases). The CDR3 is 12 residues long. The ends were cut back, 6 bases at V and 3 bases at J, with 9 bases in the middle. CDR3 region: CASSRSGYEQYF. The CDR3 DNA reads TGTGCCAGCAGCCGTAGCGGCTACGAGCAGTACTTC.

The rearrangement joins TRBV7-6 to TRBJ2-5, with D possibly being TRBD2 (5 bases). This CDR3 is 14 amino acids long. Deletions cut 5 bases from V and 3 bases from J, with 13 bases between. CDR1 and CDR2 (germline): SGHVS, FNYEAQ. This chain's CDR3 is CASSAGGFKETQYF. CDR3 sequence (DNA): TGTGCCAGCAGCGCGGGCGGGTTCAAAGAGACCCAGTACTTC.

The genes are TRBV6-1 and TRBJ2-3; TRBD2 matches at 7 bases. This CDR3 region has 15 residues. V was pared by 7 bases and J by 0 bases, with 7 bases of the junction left unmatched. CDR1 is MNHNS, CDR2 SASEGT, per germline. The CDR3 region is CASKFGSGSTDTQYF. In DNA form, the CDR3 reads TGTGCCAGCAAATTTGGTAGCGGGAGCACAGATACGCAGTATTTT.

This rearrangement joins TRBV11-2 to TRBJ2-3; no firm D call. This CDR3 comprises 12 residues. V dropped 3 bases and J dropped 3 bases, with 4 bases sitting between them. Germline CDR1 SGHAT, CDR2 FQNNGV. The chain's CDR3 is CASSFETDTQYF. The CDR3 DNA reads as TGTGCCAGCAGCTTCGAGACAGATACGCAGTATTTT.

This clonotype was detected ten times or more. V usage is TRBV4-3 and J usage is TRBJ2-3; no reliable D call. Germline values: CDR1 LGHNA, CDR2 YSLEER. This CDR3 contains 14 residues. The V end was cut by 0 bases, the J end by 5 bases, with 9 bases between. The CDR3 sequence is CASSQDFGGDTQYF. CDR3 nucleotide sequence: TGCGCCAGCAGCCAAGATTTTGGCGGAGATACGCAGTATTTT.

The genes are TRBV6-1 and TRBJ1-2; no definite D call. Trimming cost V 8 bases and J 6 bases, with 10 bases left between them. Germline lookup yields CDR1 MNHNS and CDR2 SASEGT. This CDR3 has 11 amino acids. The CDR3: CASGYSDGYTF. The CDR3 DNA reads as TGTGCCAGCGGGTATAGCGATGGCTACACCTTC.

This chain joins TRBV7-2 and TRBJ1-2; the match to TRBD1 covers 7 bases. Germline V gives CDR1 SGHTA, CDR2 FQGNSA. V was clipped by 4 bases and J by 2 bases; unmatched bases: 7. CDR3 length equals 15 residues. This CDR3 is CASSSPTGWNYGYTF. The CDR3 bases are TGTGCCAGCAGCTCACCGACAGGGTGGAACTATGGCTACACCTTC.

Of note for this clonotype: The junction departs from germline at one end; a sequencing error may be responsible. This chain uses TRBV7-8 with TRBJ2-4, with TRBD2 matching over 8 bases. The CDR3 is made up of 16 amino acids. CDR1 and CDR2 from the germline V gene are SGHVS and FQNEAQ. The CDR3 bases are TGTGCCAGCCGCAACCCGGGGGGGGGGCCCAGAGACACGCAGTACTTT. Amino acid sequence: CASRNPGGGPRDTQYF.

Details on this clonotype: At one end, the junction sequence differs from germline, possibly due to a read error. The chain has TRBV27 and TRBJ2-6; the D gene is possibly TRBD1 (6 bases). The germline gives CDR1 MNHEY, CDR2 SMNVEV (reference sequence). The CDR3 extends over 11 amino acids. The chain's CDR3 is CASSGGYVLSF. CDR3 nucleotide sequence: TGTGCCAGCAGTGGGGGCTACGTCCTGTCTTTC.

The J gene is TRBJ2-1, the V gene TRBV12-3 or TRBV12-4, with D possibly TRBD1 on 5 matching bases. The V gene lost 6 bases and the J gene lost 10 bases, with 19 bases spanning the gap. The CDR3 has 14 amino acids. The CDR3 bases are TGTGCCAGCAGCCCCGGACACTCCTCCTACGAGCAGTTCTTC. It yields the protein CASSPGHSSYEQFF.

The V call is TRBV12-3 or TRBV12-4, the J call TRBJ1-3; 7 nucleotides agree with TRBD1. Germline trimming cut 6 bases from V and 0 bases from J; bases unmatched to any gene: 11. The CDR3 sequence is 17 residues long. The CDR3 protein is CASRTRGTVHSGNTIYF. The CDR3 bases are TGTGCCAGCAGAACCCGGGGGACAGTTCACTCTGGAAACACCATATATTTT.

The chain joins TRBV11-3 to TRBJ2-5; 9 bases line up with TRBD1. Judging by the DNA end, TRBJ2-7 fits better; the J call may be wrong. From germline, CDR1 is SGHNT and CDR2 YENEEA. The CDR3 runs 15 residues. CDR3 amino acids: CASSLETGGPYEQYF. In nucleotides, the CDR3 is TGTGCCAGCAGCTTAGAGACAGGGGGACCCTACGAGCAGTACTTC.

This chain links TRBV20-1 with TRBJ2-5, with TRBD2 matching over 7 bases. Germline V gene sequence: CDR1 DFQATT, CDR2 SNEGSKA (reference sequence). V was pared by 4 bases and J by 5 bases, with 13 bases of the junction left unmatched. The CDR3 length is 15 residues. The CDR3 bases are TGCAGTGCTATCGGGTCTGGCGGGAGTGGGGAGACCCAGTACTTC. This gives the protein CSAIGSGGSGETQYF.

This clonotype was found a few times. This chain uses TRBV7-2 with TRBJ2-1; 11 positions match TRBD2. CDR1 and CDR2 from the germline V gene are SGHTA and FQGNSA. The length of the CDR3 is 15 residues. The V segment lost 3 bases and the J segment 9 bases; nucleotides outside the gene matches: 7. CDR3 loop: CASSFSTSGRSEQFF. CDR3 nucleotide sequence: TGTGCCAGCAGCTTTTCAACTAGCGGGAGATCTGAGCAGTTCTTC.

V is TRBV12-3 or TRBV12-4 and J is TRBJ2-3; a weak D match, TRBD1 (7 bases). The DNA end lines up better with TRBJ2-5; the J call may be wrong. The CDR3 consists of 14 residues. DNA of the CDR3: TGTGCGGGCAGGGGGGCAGGAGGCCCAGAGACCCAGTACTTC. The encoded protein is CAGRGAGGPETQYF.